This passage covers 20 T cell receptor beta chains from one sample sequenced in a study of blood T cell repertoires in COVID-19. Repertoires were generated with immunoSEQ multiplex PCR, while TCRdb's copy carries only in-frame clones and drops some. Here the sample spans about 52,000 clones, about four fifths being singletons. The sample taken for sequencing was peripheral blood. These receptor sequences come from a man in his 70s with active COVID-19.

The count of this clone is one. This sequence joins TRBV6-5 and TRBJ1-2, with 8 bases fitting TRBD1. The CDR3 is 15 residues long. Unmatched junction bases numbered 13, after V lost 6 bases and J lost 7 bases. Per the germline V gene, CDR1 is MNHEY and CDR2 is SVGAGI. This CDR3 is CASRPWTGQEGGYTF. CDR3 bases: TGTGCCAGCAGACCCTGGACAGGGCAGGAGGGTGGCTACACCTTC.

The J gene is TRBJ2-7, the V gene TRBV5-1, with TRBD1 matching 7 bases. This CDR3 is built from 14 residues. Losses at the gene ends were 3 bases for V and 7 bases for J; bases not matched to a gene: 10. The V gene's germline CDR1 is SGHRS and CDR2 YFSETQ. This chain's CDR3 is CASSSDRAVGEQYF. The DNA of the CDR3 is TGCGCCAGCAGCTCCGACAGGGCTGTAGGTGAGCAGTACTTC. The variable domain in full, completed from reference TRBV5-1 and TRBJ2-7, reads KAGVTQTPRYLIKTRGQQVTLSCSPISGHRSVSWYQQTPGQGLQFLFEYFSETQRNKGNFPGRFSGRQFSNSRSEMNVSTLELGDSALYLCASSSDRAVGEQYFGPGTRLTVT.

The J gene is TRBJ2-1, the V gene TRBV30; D not resolved. Trimming shortened V by 2 bases and J by 7 bases, and 21 bases separated the two germline ends. The germline V gene has CDR1 GTSNPN and CDR2 SVGIG (reference sequence). This CDR3 contains 16 residues. CDR3 DNA sequence: TGTGCCTGGAGTAAAAATCGACTGGTCTCCCGTAATGAGCAGTTCTTC. Translation gives CAWSKNRLVSRNEQFF.

This chain uses TRBV6-5 with TRBJ2-2, with D maybe TRBD2 (6 bases). V lost 7 bases and J lost 2, with 11 bases in between. This CDR3 region has 14 residues. The V gene's germline CDR1 is MNHEY and CDR2 SVGAGI. The CDR3 here is CASNFGTNTGELFF. The CDR3 DNA reads TGTGCCAGCAACTTCGGGACTAACACCGGGGAGCTGTTTTTT.

The chain recombines TRBV20-1 with TRBJ2-5; 9 bases agree with TRBD2. Germline CDR1 DFQATT, CDR2 SNEGSKA (reference sequence). Losses at the gene ends were 3 bases for V and 5 bases for J; bases not matched to a gene: 4. The CDR3 is 13 residues long. The CDR3 DNA sequence: TGCAGTGCTAGTGTAGCGGGGGTGGAGACCCAGTACTTC. As protein: CSASVAGVETQYF.

The chain couples TRBV4-1 to TRBJ2-2, with D maybe TRBD2 (6 bases). The CDR3 covers 17 residues. CDR1 and CDR2 from the germline V gene are MGHRA and YSYEKL. The V and J ends lost 3 bases and 4 bases respectively, with 18 bases between them. The DNA for the CDR3 is TGCGCCAGCAGCCACAAAGACGCGCGGGAAGTCACCGGGGAGCTGTTTTTT. It translates to CASSHKDAREVTGELFF.

J is TRBJ1-3 and V is TRBV7-9, with D perhaps TRBD1 (6 bases). The ends were cut back, 6 bases at V and 0 bases at J, with 15 bases in the middle. The CDR3 has 16 amino acids. The germline CDR1 and CDR2 sequences are SEHNR and FQNEAQ (reference sequence). The CDR3 coding sequence is TGTGCCAGCAGTGTAGAGGGGGGGTTCTCTGGAAACACCATATATTTT. This sequence encodes CASSVEGGFSGNTIYF.

The chain combines TRBV9 with TRBJ2-7; no clear D gene. The V gene lost 2 bases and the J gene lost 1 base, with 13 bases spanning the gap. In germline, CDR1 is SGDLS, CDR2 YYNGEE. The CDR3 is made up of 15 amino acids. Here the CDR3 reads CASSVDIGSSYEQYF. For the CDR3, the DNA is TGTGCCAGCAGCGTTGACATCGGCTCTTCCTACGAGCAGTACTTC.

V and J are TRBV6-6 and TRBJ2-2; D not certain. V lost 1 base to trimming and J lost 5 bases, with 8 bases between them. Germline V CDR1 and CDR2: MNHNY, SVGAGI (reference sequence). This CDR3 region has 14 residues. The CDR3 DNA is TGTGCCAGCAGTTACTTTGAGACTACCGGGGAGCTGTTTTTT. As protein: CASSYFETTGELFF.

The genes are TRBV5-1 and TRBJ2-2; possible D gene TRBD2, 6 bases. The CDR3 covers 16 residues. Germline assignment: CDR1 SGHRS and CDR2 YFSETQ. Between the trimmed V and J ends, which lost 0 bases and 0 bases, there was a span of 9 bases. The CDR3 spells CASSLGGLANTGELFF. In nucleotides, the CDR3 is TGCGCCAGCAGCTTGGGGGGACTCGCGAACACCGGGGAGCTGTTTTTT.

V gene TRBV5-6 combines with J gene TRBJ1-1; D might be TRBD1 (5 bases). CDR1 and CDR2 from the germline V gene are SGHDT and YYEEEE. V lost 4 bases to trimming and J lost 3 bases, with 13 bases between them. The CDR3 is made up of 14 amino acids. This chain's CDR3 is CASSRDSYYTEAFF. Written as DNA, the CDR3 is TGTGCCAGCAGCAGAGACAGCTACTACACTGAAGCTTTCTTT.

The chain carries TRBV18 and TRBJ1-2, with TRBD1 matching over 7 bases. The V gene end was trimmed by 3 bases and the J gene end by 2 bases; junction bases not matched to a gene: 9. This CDR3 region has 16 residues. Germline V gene sequence: CDR1 KGHSH, CDR2 LQKENI. The CDR3 DNA sequence: TGTGCCAGCTCACCCCAGGTCCGAGGGGGCAACTATGGCTACACCTTC. Its translation is CASSPQVRGGNYGYTF.

This clone occurred a few times. The chain recombines TRBV7-2 with TRBJ2-1; weak D call: TRBD2 (7 bases). CDR3 length: 15 residues. Germline V gene data show CDR1 as SGHTA and CDR2 as FQGNSA. V was cut by 1 base and J by 8 bases, with 15 bases left in between. The CDR3 reads CASSLGWGGLDEQFF. The CDR3 coding sequence is TGTGCCAGCAGCTTAGGGTGGGGGGGCCTAGATGAGCAGTTCTTC.

CDR3 nucleotides: TGTGCCAGCAGTTACGACAATCACAGGGTCCATGGCTACACCTTC. Its translation is CASSYDNHRVHGYTF. V and J are TRBV6-2 or TRBV6-3 and TRBJ1-2; TRBD1 is a possible D gene (6 bases). V lost 2 bases and J 6 bases, leaving 16 bases between the germline ends. CDR3 length equals 15 residues. From germline, CDR1 is MNHEY and CDR2 SVGEGT.

CDR3 amino acids: CASSAGLIGSPQFF. The CDR3 DNA is TGTGCCAGCAGCGCCGGACTTATCGGCTCCCCCCAGTTCTTC. The chain combines TRBV6-4 with TRBJ2-1; D may be TRBD2 (5 bases). Germline loops: CDR1 MRHNA, CDR2 SNTAGT. The V gene lost 6 bases and the J gene lost 13 bases, with 22 bases spanning the gap. The CDR3 length is 14 residues.

This clone was picked up a small number of times. This chain uses TRBV4-1 with TRBJ1-2; 10 positions match TRBD1. The CDR3 length is 19 residues. V shed 4 bases, J shed 4 bases, and the junction held 18 bases outside the gene matches. Germline CDR1 reads MGHRA; CDR2 reads YSYEKL. CDR3 in amino acids: CASSLTGGTGAANVYGYTF. The CDR3 coding sequence is TGCGCCAGCAGCCTTACAGGAGGGACAGGGGCGGCCAATGTCTATGGCTACACCTTC.

The chain uses TRBV6-1 and TRBJ1-4; weak D call: TRBD1 (6 bases). V lost 7 bases and J lost 8, with 8 bases in between. Germline CDR1 is MNHNS and CDR2 is SASEGT. This CDR3 comprises 11 residues. As DNA, the CDR3 is TGTGCCAGCACCAGGGGAGAAAAACTGTTTTTT. Translating it yields CASTRGEKLFF.

The genes are TRBV5-1 and TRBJ2-5, with D perhaps matching TRBD2 (5 bases). The germline CDR1 and CDR2 sequences are SGHRS and YFSETQ. V dropped 0 bases and J dropped 1 base, with 13 bases sitting between them. This CDR3 contains 16 residues. CDR3 amino acids: CASSLGLGVSQETQYF. The CDR3 DNA follows: TGCGCCAGCAGCTTGGGCCTCGGGGTCAGCCAAGAGACCCAGTACTTC.

The chain employs TRBV30 and TRBJ1-1; tentative D call: TRBD1 (5 bases). This CDR3 is 14 amino acids long. V was shortened by 5 bases and J by 4 bases, with 17 bases between the two germline ends. Looked up from germline, CDR1 is GTSNPN and CDR2 is SVGIG (reference sequence). The CDR3: CAWSHPGDSTEAFF. The CDR3 nucleotides are TGTGCCTGGTCCCACCCGGGGGATAGCACTGAAGCTTTCTTT.

The chain has TRBV2 and TRBJ1-1; D is possibly TRBD1 (6 bases). The germline CDR1 and CDR2 sequences are SNHLY and FYNNEI. The CDR3 spans 13 residues. Trimming took off 7 bases at V and 1 base at J, with 10 bases between the two ends. This CDR3 is CASTRTENTEAFF. The CDR3 nucleotides are TGTGCCAGCACCAGGACAGAGAACACTGAAGCTTTCTTT.